The 20 T cell receptor beta chains presented below share a single source sample, sequenced in a study of T cell responses to AZD1222 COVID-19 vaccine. Profiling relied on immunoSEQ multiplex PCR, and the TCRdb table lists in-frame clones only, not all of them. Of some 99,000 clones listed, around 90% are singletons. This specimen consisted of peripheral blood, obtained on day 0 of AZD1222 vaccination. Every receptor here comes from an adult in good health.

The chain recombines TRBV7-8 with TRBJ1-5; D unresolved. Germline V gene sequence: CDR1 SGHVS, CDR2 FQNEAQ. The CDR3 covers 14 residues. Trimming pared 6 bases from V and 5 bases from J, leaving 14 bases between. CDR3: CASRLDNVHQPQHF. CDR3 sequence (DNA): TGTGCCAGCAGACTAGACAACGTTCATCAGCCCCAGCATTTT.

This sequence joins TRBV7-6 and TRBJ2-2; 12 bases align to TRBD2. V dropped 0 bases and J dropped 6; count of bases not matched to a gene: 2. This CDR3 is built from 16 residues. Germline assignment: CDR1 SGHVS and CDR2 FNYEAQ. The CDR3 region is CASSLATSGSPGELFF. CDR3 sequence (DNA): TGTGCCAGCAGCTTAGCGACTAGCGGGAGTCCCGGGGAGCTGTTTTTT.

V usage is TRBV2 and J usage is TRBJ2-7; D is unresolved. This CDR3 spans 11 amino acids. Germline-derived CDR1 and CDR2 are SNHLY and FYNNEI. Trimming took 2 bases from V and 3 from J, leaving 2 bases between them. The CDR3 region is CASSEIYEQYF. CDR3 sequence (DNA): TGTGCCAGCAGTGAAATCTACGAGCAGTACTTC.

This sequence joins TRBV9 and TRBJ1-6; D is perhaps TRBD1 (5 bases). Germline V gene lookup returns CDR1 SGDLS and CDR2 YYNGEE. Trimming stripped 0 bases from V and 9 bases from J, with 13 bases between. The CDR3 is 15 amino acids. Here the CDR3 DNA reads TGTGCCAGCAGCGTAGAGGCCCGGAGGGGTTCACCCCTCCACTTT. Amino acids: CASSVEARRGSPLHF.

This chain joins TRBV18 and TRBJ1-1; D is undetermined. Deletions cut 3 bases from V and 4 bases from J, with 12 bases between. The CDR3 runs to 14 residues. Germline assignment: CDR1 KGHSH and CDR2 LQKENI. The CDR3 nucleotides read TGTGCCAGCTCACCGATGGTCCAGGTCACTGAAGCTTTCTTT. This encodes CASSPMVQVTEAFF.

The V and J genes are TRBV3-1 (or the pseudogene TRBV3-2) and TRBJ1-6; no definite D call. Germline V gene lookup returns CDR1 LGHDT and CDR2 YNNKEL (reference sequence). Trimming stripped 2 bases from V and 9 bases from J, with 8 bases between. This CDR3 is built from 13 residues. The CDR3 DNA follows: TGTGCCAGCAGCCAAACGAGTCGTTCACCCCTCCACTTT. It specifies CASSQTSRSPLHF.

This clone came up a few times. The chain combines TRBV6-2 or TRBV6-3 with TRBJ1-1, with TRBD1 identical over 8 bases. The V gene's germline CDR1 is MNHEY and CDR2 SVGEGT. The CDR3 has 16 residues. The ends lost 2 bases at V and 6 bases at J; junction bases unmatched: 11. This chain's CDR3 is CASSYRTGLTGPEAFF. For the CDR3, the DNA is TGTGCCAGCAGTTACAGGACAGGGTTAACGGGACCTGAAGCTTTCTTT.

The chain is built from TRBV3-1 (or the pseudogene TRBV3-2) and TRBJ2-1, with TRBD2 matching 9 bases. The J segment lost 7 bases and the V segment lost 4 bases, leaving 8 bases of the junction unmatched. CDR1 and CDR2 from the germline V gene are LGHDT and YNNKEL (reference sequence). This CDR3 has 15 residues. The CDR3: CASSLSGSLRNEQFF. CDR3 coding DNA: TGTGCCAGCAGCCTTAGCGGGAGCCTGAGGAATGAGCAGTTCTTC.

The rearrangement joins TRBV27 to TRBJ1-1, with D uncertain. The CDR3 sequence is 14 residues long. CDR1 and CDR2 (germline): MNHEY, SMNVEV (reference sequence). Between the trimmed V and J ends, which lost 2 bases and 1 base, there was a span of 8 bases. The CDR3 sequence: CASSLRAANTEAFF. DNA of the CDR3: TGTGCCAGCAGTTTACGTGCAGCGAACACTGAAGCTTTCTTT.

The rearrangement uses TRBV6-5 and TRBJ2-1; TRBD1 agrees at 7 bases. Losses at the gene ends were 7 bases for V and 11 bases for J; bases not matched to a gene: 8. The CDR3 is 12 amino acids. Looked up from germline, CDR1 is MNHEY and CDR2 is SVGAGI. This chain's CDR3 is CASTGQASQQFF. In DNA form, the CDR3 reads TGTGCCAGCACTGGACAGGCTAGCCAGCAGTTCTTC.

CDR3 sequence reads: CASSYGTDANYGYTF. The CDR3 bases are TGTGCCAGCAGTTACGGGACTGATGCTAACTATGGCTACACCTTC. The chain recombines TRBV6-2 or TRBV6-3 with TRBJ1-2; D possibly corresponds to TRBD1 (5 bases). Germline V gene data show CDR1 as MNHEY and CDR2 as SVGEGT. This CDR3 has 15 residues. Trimming stripped 2 bases from V and 0 bases from J, with 10 bases between.

The chain employs TRBV5-1 and TRBJ1-2; D is perhaps TRBD1 (5 bases). The germline V gene has CDR1 SGHRS and CDR2 YFSETQ. The CDR3 is made up of 14 amino acids. Deletions cut 3 bases from V and 4 bases from J, with 13 bases between. In nucleotides, the CDR3 is TGCGCCAGCAGCTCCAACCAGGGCAGCTATGGCTACACCTTC. Translating gives CASSSNQGSYGYTF.

The V call is TRBV30, the J call TRBJ1-1; no clear D. Germline CDR1 reads GTSNPN; CDR2 reads SVGIG (reference sequence). The CDR3 loop spans 11 amino acids. V was cut by 5 bases and J by 0 bases, with 4 bases left in between. CDR3 loop: CAWCLNTEAFF. In DNA, the CDR3 is TGTGCCTGGTGCCTGAACACTGAAGCTTTCTTT.

This rearrangement joins TRBV5-1 to TRBJ2-4; the D gene is possibly TRBD1 (5 bases). Germline CDR1 SGHRS, CDR2 YFSETQ. The CDR3 consists of 16 residues. Deletions cut 1 base from V and 5 bases from J, with 16 bases between. In DNA form, the CDR3 reads TGCGCCAGCAGCTTGCAAACCCAGGGTGGTGAAAACATTCAGTACTTC. The encoded protein is CASSLQTQGGENIQYF. Using reference TRBV5-1 and TRBJ2-4 for the parts outside the CDR3, the full variable domain is KAGVTQTPRYLIKTRGQQVTLSCSPISGHRSVSWYQQTPGQGLQFLFEYFSETQRNKGNFPGRFSGRQFSNSRSEMNVSTLELGDSALYLCASSLQTQGGENIQYFGAGTRLSVL.

The chain is built from TRBV7-9 and TRBJ1-1; maybe TRBD1 (6 bases). CDR1 is SEHNR, CDR2 FQNEAQ, per germline (reference sequence). The CDR3 loop spans 15 amino acids. V lost 6 bases, J lost 1 base, and 15 bases lay in between. CDR3 DNA sequence: TGTGCCAGCAGGAGACAACAGGGATGGAACACTGAAGCTTTCTTT. Translation gives CASRRQQGWNTEAFF.

The chain is built from TRBV28 and TRBJ1-1; 8 bases are a match to TRBD1. CDR3 length: 14 residues. V lost 4 bases, J lost 6 bases, and 7 bases stayed unmatched. Germline V gene lookup returns CDR1 MDHEN and CDR2 SYDVKM. The CDR3: CASSSPGTGPEAFF. CDR3 coding DNA: TGTGCCAGCAGTTCCCCCGGGACAGGTCCTGAAGCTTTCTTT.

This clone was seen a few times. The chain links TRBV2 to TRBJ1-2, with D tentatively TRBD1 (5 bases). The CDR3 spans 12 residues. The germline CDR1 and CDR2 sequences are SNHLY and FYNNEI. V shed 8 bases and J shed 4 bases, with 11 bases lying between them. This CDR3 reads CASADQGYGYTF. The CDR3 DNA reads as TGTGCCAGCGCCGATCAGGGCTATGGCTACACCTTC.

V gene TRBV3-1 (or the pseudogene TRBV3-2) combines with J gene TRBJ1-1, with TRBD1 matching over 9 bases. In germline, CDR1 is LGHDT, CDR2 YNNKEL (reference sequence). With 6 bases clipped from V and 4 bases from J, the junction kept 6 bases outside the gene matches. The CDR3 totals 14 residues. CDR3 coding DNA: TGTGCCAGCAGGGACGGACAGGGGCGCACTGAAGCTTTCTTT. The encoded protein is CASRDGQGRTEAFF.

The chain employs TRBV4-1 and TRBJ1-2, with 7 positions matching TRBD1. CDR1 and CDR2 (germline): MGHRA, YSYEKL. This CDR3 spans 16 amino acids. Trimming removed 3 bases from V and 4 bases from J; junction bases left unmatched: 11. This chain's CDR3 is CASSHPWDSRGYGYTF. CDR3 in DNA: TGCGCCAGCAGCCATCCTTGGGACAGTCGGGGCTATGGCTACACCTTC.

With respect to this clone: This sample includes further DNA sequences coding for the same CDR3. The chain has TRBV5-1 and TRBJ2-1; tentative D call: TRBD2 (6 bases). CDR3 length equals 15 residues. V was trimmed by 1 base and J by 1 base, leaving 9 bases between them. Per germline, CDR1 SGHRS and CDR2 YFSETQ. This CDR3 is CASSLTGDSYNEQFF. The CDR3, as DNA: TGCGCCAGCAGCTTGACGGGGGATTCCTACAATGAGCAGTTCTTC. Drawing the rest from reference TRBV5-1 and TRBJ2-1, the complete variable domain is KAGVTQTPRYLIKTRGQQVTLSCSPISGHRSVSWYQQTPGQGLQFLFEYFSETQRNKGNFPGRFSGRQFSNSRSEMNVSTLELGDSALYLCASSLTGDSYNEQFFGPGTRLTVL.